Given below is one T cell receptor (beta chain) in context. The antigen this receptor binds is unknown. No qualities accompany the bases; no much larger clone lies one base away. The library was generated by the immunoSEQ multiplex PCR assay. TCRdb took over this immuneACCESS table, retaining in-frame rearrangements with V and J assigned. Such tables are incomplete; in checked studies, under half of the missing clones stem from an unresolved V gene, and the remainder is unexplained. This sample has about 12,000 clones in its table, and about two thirds of those were observed once. Of the sample, 9.5% to 15% falls within the top ten clones. This record comes from a study of T cells after somatic rescue of genetic block (TCRdb year 2020). Regarding the research as a whole: The study assessed how robust, over the long term, a T-cell system was when the system had developed through somatic rescue of a genetic block in T-cell development.

CDR1 and CDR2, looked up from the germline V gene, are SGHNT and YENEEA. The cysteine opens and the phenylalanine closes a CDR3 of 12 amino acids. Kept here is only the CDR3 DNA, which spans 36 bases and is read in frame from base 1. V loses 4 bases, J loses 2 bases, and the germline ends lie 6 bases apart. The sequenced material came from peripheral blood mononuclear cells (PBMCs). The receptor was derived from a boy under 18. The chain is assembled from TRBV11-3 and TRBJ2-7; the D region possibly corresponds to TRBD1 (6 bases align). The nucleotide sequence is given as TGTGCCAGCAGCTCAGGGGCCTACGAGCAGTACTTC. It translates to CASSSGAYEQYF. When the CDR3 is completed using the reference TRBV11-3 and TRBJ2-7 genes on either side, the full variable domain is EAGVVQSPRYKIIEKKQPVAFWCNPISGHNTLYWYLQNLGQGPELLIRYENEEAVDDSQLPKDRFSAERLKGVDSTLKIQPAELGDSAVYLCASSSGAYEQYFGPGTRLTVT.